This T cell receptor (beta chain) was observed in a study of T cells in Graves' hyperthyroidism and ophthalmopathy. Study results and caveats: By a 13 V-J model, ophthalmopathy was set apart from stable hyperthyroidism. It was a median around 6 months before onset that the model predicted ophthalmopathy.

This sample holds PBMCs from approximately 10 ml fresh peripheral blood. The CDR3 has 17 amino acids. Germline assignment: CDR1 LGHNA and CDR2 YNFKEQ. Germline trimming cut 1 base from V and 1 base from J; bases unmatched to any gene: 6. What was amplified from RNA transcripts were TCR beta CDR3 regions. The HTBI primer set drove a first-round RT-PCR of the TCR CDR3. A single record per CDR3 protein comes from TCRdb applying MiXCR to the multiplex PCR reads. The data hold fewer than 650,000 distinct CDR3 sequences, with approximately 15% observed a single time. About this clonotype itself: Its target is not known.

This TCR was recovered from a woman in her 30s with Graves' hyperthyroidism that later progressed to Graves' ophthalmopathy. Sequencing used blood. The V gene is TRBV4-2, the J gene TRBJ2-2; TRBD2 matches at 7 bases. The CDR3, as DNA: TGTGCCAGCAGCCAAGGTCTAGCGGACTTGAACACCGGGGAGCTGTTTTTT. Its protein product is CASSQGLADLNTGELFF.